The 16 T cell receptor beta chains presented below share a single source sample, sequenced in a study of cytomegalovirus exposure and HLA in healthy donors. The data were produced by immunoSEQ multiplex PCR, yet TCRdb's version contains in-frame clones alone and is incomplete. The sample has 150,000 to 200,000 clones; more than 70% are singletons. Input material: PBMCs. All receptors come from a man aged 25-45 years in good health and CMV-seropositive.

This sequence joins TRBV28 and TRBJ2-3, with 7 bases aligning to TRBD2. The V gene end was trimmed by 7 bases and the J gene end by 6 bases; junction bases not matched to a gene: 10. The CDR3 totals 14 residues. Germline assignment: CDR1 MDHEN and CDR2 SYDVKM. The CDR3 spells CASKPAGDTDTQYF. The DNA of the CDR3 is TGTGCCAGCAAACCGGCGGGAGATACTGATACGCAGTATTTT.

The chain combines TRBV6-5 with TRBJ2-4; a weak D match, TRBD2 (6 bases). Trimming took off 8 bases at V and 5 bases at J, with 10 bases between the two ends. Per the germline V gene, CDR1 is MNHEY and CDR2 is SVGAGI. This CDR3 contains 12 residues. CDR3 sequence reads: CASSGVENIQYF. CDR3 nucleotides: TGTGCCAGCTCGGGAGTGGAAAACATTCAGTACTTC.

In this sample, this clone turned up a few times. The identical CDR3 is also encoded by other nucleotide sequences in the sample. The chain has TRBV19 and TRBJ1-5; the D is unclear. Per germline, CDR1 LNHDA and CDR2 SQIVND (reference sequence). This CDR3 spans 13 amino acids. Trimming removed 3 bases at V and 2 bases at J, with 5 bases between. The CDR3 sequence is CASSMEGNQPQHF. The CDR3 DNA reads TGTGCCAGTAGTATGGAGGGCAATCAGCCCCAGCATTTT.

This clone was counted a few times. The rearrangement joins TRBV11-2 to TRBJ1-2; 11 nucleotides line up with TRBD1. The CDR3 contains 15 residues. V lost 4 bases, J lost 7 bases, and 8 bases stayed unmatched. CDR1 is SGHAT, CDR2 FQNNGV, per germline. CDR3 sequence: CASSSPRDRGAGYTF. The CDR3 DNA reads TGTGCCAGCAGCTCCCCAAGGGACAGGGGGGCTGGCTACACCTTC.

This chain joins TRBV7-8 and TRBJ1-4; maybe TRBD1 (5 bases). The CDR3 covers 15 residues. Germline V gene data show CDR1 as SGHVS and CDR2 as FQNEAQ. V gave up 1 base and J gave up 3 bases, with 9 bases separating them. CDR3 in amino acids: CASSLGRDSNEKLFF. The DNA for the CDR3 is TGTGCCAGCAGCTTAGGCAGGGATTCTAATGAAAAACTGTTTTTT.

The rearrangement joins TRBV9 to TRBJ2-2; no firm D call. The CDR3 loop spans 14 amino acids. The V and J ends lost 4 bases and 5 bases respectively, with 12 bases between them. Germline lookup yields CDR1 SGDLS and CDR2 YYNGEE. CDR3 in amino acids: CASSTGLSTGELFF. The CDR3 DNA is TGTGCCAGCAGCACGGGTCTTTCTACCGGGGAGCTGTTTTTT.

CDR3 coding DNA: TGTGCCAGCAGTTCGGGGGGGGGTCAGCCCCAGCATTTT. This encodes CASSSGGGQPQHF. The V and J genes are TRBV27 and TRBJ1-5; possible D gene TRBD1, 5 bases. The CDR3 sequence is 13 residues long. Trimming took 4 bases from V and 6 from J, leaving 10 bases between them. From germline, CDR1 is MNHEY and CDR2 SMNVEV (reference sequence).

The V and J genes are TRBV29-1 and TRBJ1-2; 8 bases fit TRBD1. The V segment lost 3 bases and the J segment 1 base; nucleotides outside the gene matches: 7. CDR3 length: 15 amino acids. Per germline, CDR1 SQVTM and CDR2 ANQGSEA. In DNA, the CDR3 is TGCAGCGTTGACCCTGGACAGGGTAATAACTATGGCTACACCTTC. Protein product: CSVDPGQGNNYGYTF.

The chain is built from TRBV18 and TRBJ1-1; D is undetermined. The length of the CDR3 is 16 residues. Germline-derived CDR1 and CDR2 are KGHSH and LQKENI. The ends were cut back, 3 bases at V and 8 bases at J, with 22 bases in the middle. The CDR3, as DNA: TGTGCCAGCTCACCCGGTACCCAAACCGGGATTTACGAAGCTTTCTTT. This encodes CASSPGTQTGIYEAFF.

This chain links TRBV6-4 with TRBJ2-6; 10 positions match TRBD2. Germline lookup yields CDR1 MRHNA and CDR2 SNTAGT. V lost 3 bases, J lost 2 bases, and 1 base stayed unmatched. CDR3 length: 16 amino acids. This CDR3 is CASSELAGTGANVLTF. The CDR3 DNA follows: TGTGCCAGCAGTGAACTAGCGGGGACTGGGGCCAACGTCCTGACTTTC.

The V and J genes are TRBV13 and TRBJ2-4, with 7 bases that match TRBD2. The CDR3 contains 19 residues. The trim removed 2 bases at V and 2 bases at J, leaving 15 bases unmatched. Germline CDR1 reads PRHDT; CDR2 reads FYEKMQ (reference sequence). In DNA, the CDR3 is TGTGCCAGCAGCTTAAAGGGAGGGGAAGGGGCCTTAACCAAAAACATTCAGTACTTC. Translating gives CASSLKGGEGALTKNIQYF.

V and J are TRBV7-2 and TRBJ2-5; D perhaps matches TRBD1 (5 bases). Trimming pared 1 base from V and 5 bases from J, leaving 14 bases between. Germline loops: CDR1 SGHTA, CDR2 FQGNSA. The CDR3 sequence is 15 residues long. CDR3 sequence reads: CASSLGPEGAETQYF. The DNA of the CDR3 is TGTGCCAGCAGCTTAGGACCTGAAGGGGCGGAGACCCAGTACTTC.

The chain couples TRBV2 to TRBJ2-7; weak D call: TRBD2 (5 bases). Germline loops: CDR1 SNHLY, CDR2 FYNNEI. The V and J ends lost 0 bases and 0 bases respectively, with 9 bases between them. The CDR3 has 15 residues. The CDR3 coding sequence is TGTGCCAGCAGTGAAGCGAGGGCCTACTCCTACGAGCAGTACTTC. Its translation is CASSEARAYSYEQYF. Full variable domain (rest looked up from reference TRBV2 and TRBJ2-7): EPEVTQTPSHQVTQMGQEVILRCVPISNHLYFYWYRQILGQKVEFLVSFYNNEISEKSEIFDDQFSVERPDGSNFTLKIRSTKLEDSAMYFCASSEARAYSYEQYFGPGTRLTVT.

CDR3 amino acids: CASFTGAGGNEQFF. In DNA, the CDR3 is TGTGCCAGCTTTACAGGTGCAGGGGGCAATGAGCAGTTCTTC. The chain carries TRBV2 and TRBJ2-1; 7 nucleotides match TRBD1. This CDR3 is 14 amino acids long. CDR1 is SNHLY and CDR2 is FYNNEI in the germline V gene. J was trimmed by 6 bases and V by 8 bases; bases with no gene match: 10.

This clone has only one observation. The chain is built from TRBV6-5 and TRBJ1-4, with 9 bases identical to TRBD1. The CDR3 has 15 residues. With V trimmed by 2 bases and J by 10 bases, 8 bases remained unmatched. CDR1 MNHEY and CDR2 SVGAGI come from the germline V gene. The CDR3 nucleotides are TGTGCCAGCAGTTACGGGGACAGGGTCGAGGGAAAACTGTTTTTT. It encodes CASSYGDRVEGKLFF.

The chain has TRBV5-1 and TRBJ2-1; a possible D gene is TRBD2 (5 bases). Trimming took off 1 base at V and 10 bases at J, with 18 bases between the two ends. The germline V gene has CDR1 SGHRS and CDR2 YFSETQ. The CDR3 is 15 amino acids. CDR3 sequence: CASSLRNARRGEQFF. CDR3 nucleotides: TGCGCCAGCAGCTTGCGGAACGCCCGCCGGGGAGAGCAGTTCTTC.